The 9 T cell receptor beta chains below were found in one sample sequenced in a study of blood T cell repertoires in COVID-19. Libraries were prepared by immunoSEQ multiplex PCR; TCRdb keeps only in-frame clonotypes and omits some of them. This table holds 60,000 to 85,000 clones, 70% to 90% found once. The sample was peripheral blood. These TCRs come from a woman between 50 and 59 years old with COVID-19, enrolled during active disease.

The chain links TRBV4-2 to TRBJ1-5, with TRBD1 matching over 8 bases. Trimming removed 2 bases from V and 6 bases from J; junction bases left unmatched: 12. CDR3 length: 17 residues. Germline V gene sequence: CDR1 LGHNA, CDR2 YNFKEQ. CDR3 nucleotide sequence: TGTGCCAGCAGCCAAACAGGGGGGGGCTCTCGGGGTCAGCCCCAGCATTTT. As protein: CASSQTGGGSRGQPQHF.

The chain has TRBV11-3 and TRBJ2-3, with TRBD2 matching 14 bases. Losses at the gene ends were 5 bases for V and 2 bases for J; bases not matched to a gene: 9. CDR1 is SGHNT, CDR2 YENEEA, per germline. The CDR3 spans 18 residues. CDR3 amino acids: CASSAWGLAGAVTDTQYF. Here the CDR3 DNA reads TGTGCCAGCAGCGCTTGGGGACTAGCGGGAGCGGTCACAGATACGCAGTATTTT.

This rearrangement joins TRBV5-1 to TRBJ1-1; a weak D match, TRBD1 (5 bases). This CDR3 has 14 residues. The V end lost 2 bases, the J end lost 4 bases, and 12 bases lay between the germline ends. Germline V gene lookup returns CDR1 SGHRS and CDR2 YFSETQ. The DNA for the CDR3 is TGCGCCAGCAGCTTAGGTGGGGCGAGCACTGAAGCTTTCTTT. Protein product: CASSLGGASTEAFF.

This clone was found once. The chain couples TRBV10-3 to TRBJ1-1, with D tentatively TRBD1 (5 bases). From germline, CDR1 is ENHRY and CDR2 SYGVKD. V was cut by 6 bases and J by 0 bases, with 14 bases left in between. CDR3 size: 15 residues. CDR3 region: CAIRAATALNTEAFF. The CDR3, as DNA: TGTGCCATCAGAGCAGCGACAGCCTTGAACACTGAAGCTTTCTTT.

V gene TRBV4-3 combines with J gene TRBJ2-7; 7 bases fit TRBD2. This CDR3 is built from 13 residues. The trim removed 4 bases at V and 3 bases at J, leaving 3 bases unmatched. Germline V lookup: CDR1 LGHNA, CDR2 YSLEER. The DNA of the CDR3 is TGCGCCAGCAGCCCCCGGACTAGCTACGAGCAGTACTTC. It specifies CASSPRTSYEQYF.

A remark on this clone: Other DNA sequences within the sample encode an identical CDR3. The CDR3 sequence is CASSLAGGSYEQYF. CDR3 bases: TGCGCCAGCAGCTTAGCAGGGGGCTCCTACGAGCAGTACTTC. The rearrangement links TRBV5-1 to TRBJ2-7, with 7 bases lining up with TRBD1. Per germline, CDR1 SGHRS and CDR2 YFSETQ. The V gene end was trimmed by 2 bases and the J gene end by 0 bases; junction bases not matched to a gene: 2. The CDR3 has 14 amino acids. Full variable domain (remainder filled in from reference TRBV5-1 and TRBJ2-7): KAGVTQTPRYLIKTRGQQVTLSCSPISGHRSVSWYQQTPGQGLQFLFEYFSETQRNKGNFPGRFSGRQFSNSRSEMNVSTLELGDSALYLCASSLAGGSYEQYFGPGTRLTVT.

The V gene is TRBV10-1, the J gene TRBJ2-7; 10 bases align to TRBD2. With V trimmed by 0 bases and J by 6 bases, 5 bases remained unmatched. The germline gives CDR1 WNHNN, CDR2 SYGVQD (reference sequence). The CDR3 is 15 residues long. CDR3: CASSESGTSVREQYF. The CDR3 region has the DNA TGCGCCAGCAGTGAGTCGGGGACTAGCGTCCGCGAGCAGTACTTC.

The V and J genes are TRBV18 and TRBJ1-5; a possible D gene is TRBD1 (6 bases). The CDR3 spans 14 residues. Germline V CDR1 and CDR2: KGHSH, LQKENI. The ends were cut back, 2 bases at V and 7 bases at J, with 12 bases in the middle. CDR3 residues: CASSPGSRGQPQHF. In nucleotides, the CDR3 is TGTGCCAGCTCACCAGGGTCCAGGGGCCAGCCCCAGCATTTT.

This clone was seen a few times. The CDR3 DNA is TGTGCCAGCAGTTTAGGCAGGGGAAGGGATCAGCCCCAGCATTTT. Amino acid sequence: CASSLGRGRDQPQHF. The V call is TRBV6-5, the J call TRBJ1-5, with a weak D call TRBD1 (6 bases). The germline V gene encodes CDR1 MNHEY and CDR2 SVGAGI. The CDR3 spans 15 residues. V dropped 4 bases and J dropped 5 bases, with 15 bases sitting between them.